This entry lists 18 T cell receptor beta chains sequenced from one sample in a study of OX40 agonist ivuxolimab in advanced cancers. The method was immunoSEQ multiplex PCR; TCRdb's version includes in-frame clones alone and lacks a portion of them. The sample has tens of thousands of clones; approximately 90% are singletons. Material: CD4+ or CD8+ T cells sorted from blood, obtained in a trial of the OX40 agonist ivuxolimab. The receptors originated from an adult with an advanced solid tumor such as melanoma, head and neck, liver or kidney cancer.

Regarding this clone: Other DNA sequences in this specimen translate into the identical CDR3. The chain carries TRBV11-1 and TRBJ2-7; 11 bases are shared with TRBD1. CDR1 is SGHAT, CDR2 FQDESV, per germline (reference sequence). The J segment lost 3 bases and the V segment lost 5 bases, leaving 6 bases of the junction unmatched. The CDR3 is 15 residues long. The DNA for the CDR3 is TGTGCCAGCAGCGCCCTAGGGACAGGGGGCTACGAGCAGTACTTC. Translating gives CASSALGTGGYEQYF.

V usage is TRBV19 and J usage is TRBJ1-5, with D perhaps TRBD1 (5 bases). The CDR3 has 14 amino acids. Trimming pared 8 bases from V and 3 bases from J, leaving 14 bases between. Looked up from germline, CDR1 is LNHDA and CDR2 is SQIVND (reference sequence). The CDR3, as DNA: TGTGCCAGTGGGGGATTGGGACTCAATCAGCCCCAGCATTTT. It translates to CASGGLGLNQPQHF.

This clone was counted a single time. In DNA form, the CDR3 reads TGTGCCAGCTCACCTGCCCTAGGACGAGATAATGAAAAACTGTTTTTT. Protein: CASSPALGRDNEKLFF. The V gene is TRBV18, the J gene TRBJ1-4; D remains ambiguous. V dropped 3 bases and J dropped 4 bases, with 15 bases sitting between them. CDR3 length: 16 residues. Germline V gives CDR1 KGHSH, CDR2 LQKENI.

The V and J genes are TRBV7-9 and TRBJ2-1; 12 nucleotides line up with TRBD2. This CDR3 is built from 14 residues. Germline V gene data show CDR1 as SEHNR and CDR2 as FQNEAQ (reference sequence). J lost 12 bases, V lost 2 bases, and 5 bases had no gene match. CDR3 DNA sequence: TGTGCCAGCAGCTTACTAGCGGGAGGGCCTTCGCAGTTCTTC. It specifies CASSLLAGGPSQFF.

The chain links TRBV19 to TRBJ2-3; 8 bases match TRBD1. Germline lookup yields CDR1 LNHDA and CDR2 SQIVND (reference sequence). V was clipped by 5 bases and J by 1 base; unmatched bases: 11. This CDR3 has 17 residues. The CDR3 loop reads CASSRTFTGGGTDTQYF. In DNA form, the CDR3 reads TGTGCCAGTAGTCGTACGTTCACAGGGGGAGGCACAGATACGCAGTATTTT.

The chain links TRBV6-4 to TRBJ2-1; TRBD2 aligns across 11 bases. Trimming at V came to 0 bases and at J to 6 bases, leaving 7 bases not matched to a gene. CDR1 is MRHNA and CDR2 is SNTAGT in the germline V gene. The CDR3 covers 17 residues. The CDR3 region is CASSDSPLAGVPNEQFF. The CDR3 DNA sequence: TGTGCCAGCAGTGACTCTCCACTAGCGGGAGTACCCAATGAGCAGTTCTTC.

The rearrangement links TRBV27 to TRBJ2-7; no reliable D call. Germline V gene lookup returns CDR1 MNHEY and CDR2 SMNVEV (reference sequence). The CDR3 is made up of 12 amino acids. Trimming took 1 base from V and 7 from J, leaving 8 bases between them. CDR3 sequence: CASSLLMGEQYF. DNA for the CDR3: TGTGCCAGCAGTTTATTAATGGGGGAGCAGTACTTC.

The chain is built from TRBV6-1 and TRBJ2-7, with TRBD2 matching 13 bases. The germline V gene has CDR1 MNHNS and CDR2 SASEGT. The CDR3 consists of 17 residues. V lost 1 base, J lost 1 base, and 4 bases stayed unmatched. Here the CDR3 reads CASSEGGGLAGSYEQYF. The CDR3 bases are TGTGCCAGCAGTGAAGGGGGGGGACTAGCGGGATCCTACGAGCAGTACTTC.

This rearrangement joins TRBV9 to TRBJ2-7, with TRBD1 identical over 7 bases. CDR3 length: 15 residues. CDR1 and CDR2 (germline): SGDLS, YYNGEE. The trim removed 4 bases at V and 4 bases at J, leaving 11 bases unmatched. CDR3 sequence: CASSLRGTETYEQYF. The DNA for the CDR3 is TGTGCCAGCAGCCTCCGTGGGACAGAAACTTACGAGCAGTACTTC.

The chain recombines TRBV6-6 with TRBJ2-5; no definite D call. CDR3 length equals 12 residues. Germline V gives CDR1 MNHNY, CDR2 SVGAGI (reference sequence). The V and J ends lost 7 bases and 5 bases respectively, with 11 bases between them. This CDR3 reads CASTDSVETQYF. The CDR3 DNA follows: TGTGCCAGCACGGATTCCGTCGAGACCCAGTACTTC.

The rearrangement joins TRBV28 to TRBJ1-5; no firm D call. CDR1 is MDHEN, CDR2 SYDVKM, per germline. The V end lost 6 bases, the J end lost 7 bases, and 13 bases lay between the germline ends. The CDR3 sequence is 13 residues long. CDR3 sequence reads: CASRVDSGQPQHF. Written as DNA, the CDR3 is TGTGCCAGCAGGGTCGACTCGGGCCAGCCCCAGCATTTT.

This clone was recorded a few times. The rearrangement uses TRBV19 and TRBJ2-2; 9 bases match TRBD2. The trim removed 4 bases at V and 3 bases at J, leaving 3 bases unmatched. The CDR3 has 15 amino acids. Germline loops: CDR1 LNHDA, CDR2 SQIVND (reference sequence). The CDR3 nucleotides read TGTGCCAGTAGTAGTAGCGGGAGTCACACCGGGGAGCTGTTTTTT. This gives the protein CASSSSGSHTGELFF.

The chain has TRBV7-2 and TRBJ2-3; D possibly corresponds to TRBD2 (6 bases). In germline, CDR1 is SGHTA, CDR2 FQGNSA. The CDR3 contains 16 residues. V lost 6 bases and J lost 1, with 17 bases in between. The CDR3 region has the DNA TGTGCCAGCAGATTAAGGGGCCCGGGGGGCACAGATACGCAGTATTTT. It is translated as CASRLRGPGGTDTQYF.

V is TRBV19 and J is TRBJ2-5, with D perhaps TRBD1 (6 bases). Germline loops: CDR1 LNHDA, CDR2 SQIVND (reference sequence). This CDR3 is built from 14 residues. Trimming cost V 5 bases and J 2 bases, with 12 bases left between them. The CDR3 nucleotides read TGTGCCAGTAGTCCTACACAGGGACAAGAGACCCAGTACTTC. Translated, it gives CASSPTQGQETQYF.

The table lists this clone with a count of one. The chain carries TRBV28 and TRBJ2-3, with 9 nucleotides matching TRBD1. In germline, CDR1 is MDHEN, CDR2 SYDVKM. This CDR3 is built from 13 residues. J lost 3 bases, V lost 8 bases, and 3 bases had no gene match. DNA of the CDR3: TGTGCCAGCCGGACAGGGGCAACAGATACGCAGTATTTT. Translation gives CASRTGATDTQYF. Looking up the rest from reference TRBV28 and TRBJ2-3 gives the full variable domain: DVKVTQSSRYLVKRTGEKVFLECVQDMDHENMFWYRQDPGLGLRLIYFSYDVKMKEKGDIPEGYSVSREKKERFSLILESASTNQTSMYLCASRTGATDTQYFGPGTRLTVL.

This chain connects TRBV29-1 to TRBJ2-7; D may match TRBD1 or TRBD2 (5 bases each). Germline V gene sequence: CDR1 SQVTM, CDR2 ANQGSEA. CDR3 size: 14 residues. V lost 3 bases, J lost 5 bases, and 17 bases lay in between. The CDR3 coding sequence is TGCAGCGTTGATTCGACCGGGGCCCGTAACGAGCAGTACTTC. Translation: CSVDSTGARNEQYF.

The CDR3, as DNA: TGTGCCAGCAGCCCCCCCGCAGCGGGGGAGGCAGATACGCAGTATTTT. Translating gives CASSPPAAGEADTQYF. The rearrangement uses TRBV5-4 and TRBJ2-3; 8 nucleotides agree with TRBD2. CDR1 and CDR2 from the germline V gene are SGHNT and YYREEE (reference sequence). CDR3 length: 16 amino acids. V was pared by 4 bases and J by 4 bases, with 11 bases of the junction left unmatched.

Worth noting for this clone: The identical CDR3 is also encoded by other nucleotide sequences in the sample. V is TRBV27 and J is TRBJ1-4; D is ambiguous. The ends were cut back, 6 bases at V and 0 bases at J, with 8 bases in the middle. The V gene's germline CDR1 is MNHEY and CDR2 SMNVEV (reference sequence). This CDR3 contains 14 residues. This CDR3 reads CASSLAATNEKLFF. CDR3 nucleotide sequence: TGTGCCAGCAGCTTGGCTGCAACTAATGAAAAACTGTTTTTT.